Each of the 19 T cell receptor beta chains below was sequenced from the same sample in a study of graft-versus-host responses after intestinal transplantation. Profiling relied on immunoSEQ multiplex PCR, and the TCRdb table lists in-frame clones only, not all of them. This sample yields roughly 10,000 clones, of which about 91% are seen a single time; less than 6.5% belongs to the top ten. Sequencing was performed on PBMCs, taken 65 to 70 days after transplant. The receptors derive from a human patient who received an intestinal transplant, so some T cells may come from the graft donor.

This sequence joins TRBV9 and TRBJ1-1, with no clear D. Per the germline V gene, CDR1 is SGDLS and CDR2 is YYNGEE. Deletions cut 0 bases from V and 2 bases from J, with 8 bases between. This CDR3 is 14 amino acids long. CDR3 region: CASSVAGYNTEAFF. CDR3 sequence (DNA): TGTGCCAGCAGCGTAGCCGGCTACAACACTGAAGCTTTCTTT.

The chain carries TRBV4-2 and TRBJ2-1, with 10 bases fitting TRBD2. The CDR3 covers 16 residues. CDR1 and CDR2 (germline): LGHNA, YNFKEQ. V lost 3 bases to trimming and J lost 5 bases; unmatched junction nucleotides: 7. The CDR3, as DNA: TGTGCCAGCAGCCAGAGTAGCGGGAGGACCGACAATGAGCAGTTCTTC. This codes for CASSQSSGRTDNEQFF.

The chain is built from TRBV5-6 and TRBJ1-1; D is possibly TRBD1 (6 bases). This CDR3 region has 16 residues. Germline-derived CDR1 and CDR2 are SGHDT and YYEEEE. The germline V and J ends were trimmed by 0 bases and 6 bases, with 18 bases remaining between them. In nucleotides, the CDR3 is TGTGCCAGCAGCTTGGAAGGTCAGGGGTTATTCGCTGAAGCTTTCTTT. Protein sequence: CASSLEGQGLFAEAFF.

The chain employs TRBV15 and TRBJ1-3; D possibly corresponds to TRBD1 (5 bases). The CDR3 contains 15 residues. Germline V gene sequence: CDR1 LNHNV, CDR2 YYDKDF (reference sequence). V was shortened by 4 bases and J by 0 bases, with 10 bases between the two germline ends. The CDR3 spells CATSTGRDSGNTIYF. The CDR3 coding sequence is TGTGCCACCAGCACGGGACGGGACTCTGGAAACACCATATATTTT.

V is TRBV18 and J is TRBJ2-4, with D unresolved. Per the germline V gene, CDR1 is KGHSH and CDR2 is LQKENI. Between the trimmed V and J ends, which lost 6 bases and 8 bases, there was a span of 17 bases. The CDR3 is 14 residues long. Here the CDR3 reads CASSRELGKDIQYF. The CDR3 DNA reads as TGTGCCAGCTCGAGAGAACTCGGAAAGGACATTCAGTACTTC.

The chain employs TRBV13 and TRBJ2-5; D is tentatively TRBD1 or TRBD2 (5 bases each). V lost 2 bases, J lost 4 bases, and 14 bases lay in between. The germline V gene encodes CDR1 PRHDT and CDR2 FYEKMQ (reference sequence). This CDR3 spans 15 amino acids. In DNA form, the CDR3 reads TGTGCCAGCAGCTTAACCGGGGCCTCGGTAGAGACCCAGTACTTC. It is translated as CASSLTGASVETQYF.

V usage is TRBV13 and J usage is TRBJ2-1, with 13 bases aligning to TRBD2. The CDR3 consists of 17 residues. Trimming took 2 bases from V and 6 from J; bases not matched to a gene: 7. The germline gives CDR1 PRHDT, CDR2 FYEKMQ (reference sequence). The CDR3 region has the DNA TGTGCCAGCAGCTTAATGACTAGCGGGAGGATGGGCAATGAGCAGTTCTTC. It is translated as CASSLMTSGRMGNEQFF. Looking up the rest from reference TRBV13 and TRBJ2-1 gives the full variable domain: AAGVIQSPRHLIKEKRETATLKCYPIPRHDTVYWYQQGPGQDPQFLISFYEKMQSDKGSIPDRFSAQQFSDYHSELNMSSLELGDSALYFCASSLMTSGRMGNEQFFGPGTRLTVL.

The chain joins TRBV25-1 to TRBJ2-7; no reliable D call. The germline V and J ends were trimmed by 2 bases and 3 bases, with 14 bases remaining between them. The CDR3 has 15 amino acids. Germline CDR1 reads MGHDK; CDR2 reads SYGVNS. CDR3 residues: CASSEGKRAGYEQYF. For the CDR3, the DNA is TGTGCCAGCAGTGAAGGGAAGAGAGCCGGCTACGAGCAGTACTTC.

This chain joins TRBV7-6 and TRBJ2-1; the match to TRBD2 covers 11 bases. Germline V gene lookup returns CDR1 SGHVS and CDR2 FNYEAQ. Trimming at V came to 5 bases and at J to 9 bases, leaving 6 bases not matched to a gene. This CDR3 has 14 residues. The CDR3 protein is CASSPRLAGREQFF. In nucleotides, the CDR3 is TGTGCCAGCAGCCCCCGACTAGCGGGACGTGAGCAGTTCTTC.

CDR3 coding DNA: TGTGCCTGGAGTGGTGACAGGGGTCCCACGGATTCACCCCTCCACTTT. Translation: CAWSGDRGPTDSPLHF. This chain uses TRBV30 with TRBJ1-6, with 8 bases matching TRBD1. This CDR3 comprises 16 residues. Germline V gene lookup returns CDR1 GTSNPN and CDR2 SVGIG (reference sequence). V trimming: 1 base; J trimming: 8 bases; junction bases outside the gene matches: 10.

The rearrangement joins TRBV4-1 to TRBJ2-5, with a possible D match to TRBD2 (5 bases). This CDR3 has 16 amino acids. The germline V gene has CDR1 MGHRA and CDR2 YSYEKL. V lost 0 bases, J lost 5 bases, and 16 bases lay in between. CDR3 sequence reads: CASSQDPAGPGETQYF. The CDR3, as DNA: TGCGCCAGCAGCCAAGATCCCGCGGGCCCTGGGGAGACCCAGTACTTC.

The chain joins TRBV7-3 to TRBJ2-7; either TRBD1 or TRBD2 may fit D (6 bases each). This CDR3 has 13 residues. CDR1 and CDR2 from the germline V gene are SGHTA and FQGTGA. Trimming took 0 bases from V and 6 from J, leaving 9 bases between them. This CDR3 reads CASSLTRGGEQYF. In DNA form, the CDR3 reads TGTGCCAGCAGCTTAACCAGGGGAGGCGAGCAGTACTTC.

CDR3: CASSFGLAPTDTQYF. CDR3 sequence (DNA): TGTGCCAGCAGCTTCGGACTAGCTCCCACAGATACGCAGTATTTT. V is TRBV5-4 and J is TRBJ2-3; 8 bases are a match to TRBD2. There are 15 residues in the CDR3. Losses at the gene ends were 2 bases for V and 2 bases for J; bases not matched to a gene: 4. From germline, CDR1 is SGHNT and CDR2 YYREEE (reference sequence).

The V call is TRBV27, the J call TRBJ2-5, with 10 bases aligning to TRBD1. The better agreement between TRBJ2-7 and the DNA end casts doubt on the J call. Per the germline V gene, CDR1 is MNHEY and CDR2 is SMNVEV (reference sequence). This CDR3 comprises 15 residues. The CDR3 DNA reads TGTGCCAGCAAAGTGGGGACAGGGGAAGGGTACGAGCAGTACTTC. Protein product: CASKVGTGEGYEQYF.

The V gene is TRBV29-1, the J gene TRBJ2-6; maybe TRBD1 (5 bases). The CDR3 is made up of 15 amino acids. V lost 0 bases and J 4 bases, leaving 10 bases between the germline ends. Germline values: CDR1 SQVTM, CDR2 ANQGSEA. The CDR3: CSVEDKGIGANVLTF. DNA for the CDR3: TGCAGCGTTGAAGATAAGGGGATCGGGGCCAACGTCCTGACTTTC.

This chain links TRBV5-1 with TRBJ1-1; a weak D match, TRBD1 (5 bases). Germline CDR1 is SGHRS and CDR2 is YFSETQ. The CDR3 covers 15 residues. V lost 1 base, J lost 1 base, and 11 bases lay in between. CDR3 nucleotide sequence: TGCGCCAGCAGCTTGAGATGGGGGAAGAACACTGAAGCTTTCTTT. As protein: CASSLRWGKNTEAFF.

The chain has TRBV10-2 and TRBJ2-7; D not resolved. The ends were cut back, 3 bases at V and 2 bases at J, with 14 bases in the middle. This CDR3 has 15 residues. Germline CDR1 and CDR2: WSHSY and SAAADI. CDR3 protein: CASSELGSGPYEQYF. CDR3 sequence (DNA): TGCGCCAGCAGTGAACTCGGTTCCGGACCCTACGAGCAGTACTTC.

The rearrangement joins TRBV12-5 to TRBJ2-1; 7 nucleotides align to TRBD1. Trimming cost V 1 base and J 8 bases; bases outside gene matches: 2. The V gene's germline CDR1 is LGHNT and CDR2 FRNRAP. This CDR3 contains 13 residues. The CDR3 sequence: CASGLDRGHEQFF. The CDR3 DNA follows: TGTGCTAGTGGTTTGGACAGGGGCCATGAGCAGTTCTTC.

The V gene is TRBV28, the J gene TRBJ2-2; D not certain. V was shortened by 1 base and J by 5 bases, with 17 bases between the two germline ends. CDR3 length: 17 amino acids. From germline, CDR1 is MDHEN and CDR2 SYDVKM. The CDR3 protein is CASSLSGRSPPTGELFF. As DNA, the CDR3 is TGTGCCAGCAGTTTATCCGGGCGCTCCCCACCGACCGGGGAGCTGTTTTTT.